The sample holds many counts of the clone carrying this T cell receptor (beta chain). J lost 0 bases, V lost 5 bases, and 6 bases had no gene match. Germline-derived CDR1 and CDR2 are SGHNT and YYREEE (reference sequence). CDR3 length: 15 residues. TCRdb re-called clones via MiXCR from the PCR reads. The sample includes approximately 13,000 clones, 12% of them seen just once. This record belongs to a study of metastatic and nonmetastatic thyroid tumors. Every patient underwent thyroid surgery untreated. This clonotype originated in a female donor with papillary thyroid cancer or a benign thyroid nodule (not recorded which). Some clones in this sample may be carry-over from other donors' samples. This chain uses TRBV5-4 with TRBJ2-3, with 7 bases identical to TRBD1. The source material was blood. The CDR3 nucleotides are TGTGCCAGCAGACCAGGGACAGAAAGCACAGATACGCAGTATTTT. It codes for CASRPGTESTDTQYF.